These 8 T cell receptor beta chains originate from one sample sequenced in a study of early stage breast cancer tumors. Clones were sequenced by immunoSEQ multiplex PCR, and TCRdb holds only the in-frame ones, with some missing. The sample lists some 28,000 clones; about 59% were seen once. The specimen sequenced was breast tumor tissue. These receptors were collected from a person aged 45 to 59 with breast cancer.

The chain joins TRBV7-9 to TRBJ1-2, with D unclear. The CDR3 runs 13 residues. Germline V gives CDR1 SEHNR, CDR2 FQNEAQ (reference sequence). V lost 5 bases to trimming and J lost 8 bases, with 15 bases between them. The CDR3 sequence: CASSGDGLKGYTF. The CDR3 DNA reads TGTGCCAGCAGCGGAGATGGGTTAAAGGGCTACACCTTC.

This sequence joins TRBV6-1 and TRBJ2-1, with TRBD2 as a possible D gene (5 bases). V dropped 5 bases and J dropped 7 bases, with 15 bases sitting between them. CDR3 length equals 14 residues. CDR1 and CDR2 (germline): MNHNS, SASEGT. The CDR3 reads CASSSRASRNEQFF. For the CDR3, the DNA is TGTGCCAGCAGTTCCCGCGCTAGCAGGAATGAGCAGTTCTTC.

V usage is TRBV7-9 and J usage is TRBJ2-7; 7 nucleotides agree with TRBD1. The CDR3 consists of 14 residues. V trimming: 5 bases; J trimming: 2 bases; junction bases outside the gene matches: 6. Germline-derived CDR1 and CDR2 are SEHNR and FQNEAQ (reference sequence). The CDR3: CASSIRDSAYEQYF. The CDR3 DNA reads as TGTGCCAGCAGCATTCGGGACAGCGCCTACGAGCAGTACTTC.

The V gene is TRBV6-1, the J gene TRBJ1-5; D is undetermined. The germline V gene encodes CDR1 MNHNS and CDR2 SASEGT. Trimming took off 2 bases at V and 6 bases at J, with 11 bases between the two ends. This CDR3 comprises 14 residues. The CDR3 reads CASSESGLGQPQHF. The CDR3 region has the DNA TGTGCCAGCAGTGAATCCGGGCTTGGTCAGCCCCAGCATTTT.

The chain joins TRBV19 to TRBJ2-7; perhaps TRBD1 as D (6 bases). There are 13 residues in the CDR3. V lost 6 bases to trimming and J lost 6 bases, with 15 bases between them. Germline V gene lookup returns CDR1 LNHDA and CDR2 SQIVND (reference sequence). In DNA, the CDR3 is TGTGCCAGTAGCCTTACAGGGTGGGGCGAGCAGTACTTC. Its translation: CASSLTGWGEQYF.

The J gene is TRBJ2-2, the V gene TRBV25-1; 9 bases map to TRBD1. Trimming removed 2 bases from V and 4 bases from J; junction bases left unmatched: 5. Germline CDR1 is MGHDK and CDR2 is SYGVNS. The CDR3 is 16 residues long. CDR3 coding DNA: TGTGCCAGCAGTGAAGAGGGGACAGGGTTCACCGGGGAGCTGTTTTTT. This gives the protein CASSEEGTGFTGELFF.

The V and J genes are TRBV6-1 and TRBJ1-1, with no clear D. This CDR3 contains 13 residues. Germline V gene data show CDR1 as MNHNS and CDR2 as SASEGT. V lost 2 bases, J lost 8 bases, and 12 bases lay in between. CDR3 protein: CASSELDEPEAFF. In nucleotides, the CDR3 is TGTGCCAGCAGTGAATTAGATGAACCAGAAGCTTTCTTT.

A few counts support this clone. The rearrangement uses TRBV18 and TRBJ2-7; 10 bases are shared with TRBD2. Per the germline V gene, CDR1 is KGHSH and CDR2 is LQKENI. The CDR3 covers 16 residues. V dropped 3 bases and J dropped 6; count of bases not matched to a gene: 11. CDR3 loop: CASSPFSGLASLEQYF. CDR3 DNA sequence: TGTGCCAGCTCACCCTTTTCGGGACTAGCGTCCCTCGAGCAGTACTTC.